Listed below are T cell receptor beta chains from one sample, sequenced in a study of CD8 T cells in Susac syndrome. MiXCR, applied by TCRdb to the immunoSEQ multiplex PCR reads, yields one record per CDR3 protein. The top ten hold 0.4% to 0.55% of the sample, which has over 65,000 distinct CDR3 sequences, under 95% seen once. The sequenced sample was CD4+ T cells from PBMCs. All receptors come from a human donor with Susac syndrome. Both conserved end residues are part of each CDR3.

v_gene	j_gene	CDR3aa
TRBV6-2/TRBV6-3	TRBJ2-7	CASGPGTSGSRRQYF
TRBV9	TRBJ2-5	CASSVSGLAGETQYF
TRBV7-2	TRBJ2-1	CASRLLREGWFF
TRBV24-1	TRBJ2-1	CATGAGTSGSGSYNEQFF
TRBV7-2	TRBJ2-1	CASTTQEEQFF
TRBV20-1	TRBJ2-2	CSARETGRDTGELFF
TRBV3-1	TRBJ2-7	CASSQGPGQGADEQYF
TRBV19	TRBJ1-3	CASSLRTGPGNTIYF
TRBV12-3/TRBV12-4	TRBJ2-3	CASSSSADTQYF
TRBV6-5	TRBJ2-1	CASTLASGSYNEQFF
TRBV9	TRBJ1-1	CASSKRQILNTEAFF
TRBV5-1	TRBJ1-5	CASSYRDRGNQPQHF
TRBV15	TRBJ2-3	CATSRTGTSLSDTQYF
TRBV6-5	TRBJ2-1	CASSYLLAGRSYNEQFF
TRBV9	TRBJ2-5	CASSVQDGETQYF
TRBV7-6	TRBJ2-5	CASSLGSVSPQETQYF
TRBV5-1	TRBJ1-4	CASSLAVPGAANEKLFF
TRBV28	TRBJ2-3	CASSIRTPGTSTDTQYF
TRBV9	TRBJ2-1	CASSQLMGEQFF
TRBV6-1	TRBJ1-6	CASSTGENSPLHF
TRBV20-1	TRBJ2-4	CSARVTPGQGTTNIQYF
TRBV7-3	TRBJ1-1	CASSFSPSTEAFF
TRBV29-1	TRBJ1-2	CSGKLLDYKANYGYTF
TRBV6-1	TRBJ2-7	CASSGGTGRASYEQYF